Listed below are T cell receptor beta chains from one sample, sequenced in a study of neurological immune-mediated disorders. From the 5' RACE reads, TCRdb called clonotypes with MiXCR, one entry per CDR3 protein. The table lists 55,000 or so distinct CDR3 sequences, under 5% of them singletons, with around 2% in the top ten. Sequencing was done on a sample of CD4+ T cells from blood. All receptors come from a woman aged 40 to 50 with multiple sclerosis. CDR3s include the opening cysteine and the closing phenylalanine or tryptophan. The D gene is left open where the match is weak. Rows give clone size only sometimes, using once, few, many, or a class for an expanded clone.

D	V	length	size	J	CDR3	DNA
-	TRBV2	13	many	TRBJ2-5	CASFRDAGETQYF	TGTGCCAGCTTCCGGGACGCCGGGGAGACCCAGTACTTC
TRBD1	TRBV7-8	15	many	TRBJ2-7	CASSLQQGSSYEQYF	TGTGCCAGCAGCTTACAACAGGGGTCATCCTACGAGCAGTACTTC
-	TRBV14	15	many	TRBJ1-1	CASSPRKGGNTEAFF	TGTGCCAGCAGCCCCCGAAAGGGCGGGAACACTGAAGCTTTCTTT
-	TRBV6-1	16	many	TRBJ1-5	CASSEKGSGAGQPQHF	TGTGCCAGCAGTGAAAAGGGATCGGGAGCTGGTCAGCCCCAGCATTTT
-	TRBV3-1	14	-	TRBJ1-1	CASNPKGPESEAFF	TGTGCCAGCAACCCCAAAGGCCCGGAGTCTGAAGCTTTCTTT
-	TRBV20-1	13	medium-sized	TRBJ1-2	CSAIRQGNFGYTF	TGCAGTGCTATTCGGCAGGGTAATTTTGGCTACACCTTC
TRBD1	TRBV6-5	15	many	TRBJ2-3	CASSSPGQRQDTQYF	TGTGCCAGCAGTTCTCCGGGACAGAGGCAAGATACGCAGTATTTT
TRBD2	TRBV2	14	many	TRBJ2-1	CATQRTDGGGGQFF	TGTGCCACCCAAAGGACGGATGGCGGCGGGGGGCAGTTCTTC
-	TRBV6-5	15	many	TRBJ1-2	CASSREFRGEGGYTF	TGTGCCAGCAGTAGGGAATTCCGGGGTGAGGGTGGCTACACCTTC
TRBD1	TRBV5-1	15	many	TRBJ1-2	CASSWGGQGAFGYTF	TGCGCCAGCAGCTGGGGGGGACAGGGGGCGTTCGGCTACACCTTC
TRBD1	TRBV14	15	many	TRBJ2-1	CASSQQGQVDDEQFF	TGTGCCAGCAGCCAGCAGGGACAGGTGGACGATGAGCAGTTCTTC
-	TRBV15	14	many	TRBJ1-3	CATSLDSSGNTIYF	TGTGCCACCAGCTTAGACAGCTCTGGAAACACCATATATTTT
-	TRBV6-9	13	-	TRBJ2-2	CASSLHYTGELFF	TGTGCCAGCAGTTTACACTACACCGGGGAGCTGTTTTTT
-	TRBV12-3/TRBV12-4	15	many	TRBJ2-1	CASSLFSGSYNEQFF	TGTGCCAGCAGTTTGTTTAGCGGTTCCTACAATGAGCAGTTCTTC
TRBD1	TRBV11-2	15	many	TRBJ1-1	CASSPETGWNTEAFF	TGTGCCAGCAGCCCCGAGACAGGGTGGAACACTGAAGCTTTCTTT
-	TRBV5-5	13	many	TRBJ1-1	CASSLAASGAGFF	TGTGCCAGCAGCTTGGCGGCGTCAGGAGCAGGTTTCTTT
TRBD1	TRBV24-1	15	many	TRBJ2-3	CATSDYRGRRDTQYF	TGTGCCACCAGTGATTACAGGGGGCGCAGAGATACGCAGTATTTT
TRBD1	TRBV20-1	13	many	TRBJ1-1	CSAPGQTNTEAFF	TGCAGTGCTCCGGGACAGACGAACACTGAAGCTTTCTTT
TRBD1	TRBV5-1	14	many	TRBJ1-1	CASSPTGGSLEAFF	TGCGCCAGCAGCCCGACAGGGGGTAGTTTGGAAGCTTTCTTT
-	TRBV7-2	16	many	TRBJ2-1	CASSPVGLVGWNEQFF	TGTGCCAGCAGCCCAGTGGGGCTAGTTGGGTGGAATGAGCAGTTCTTC
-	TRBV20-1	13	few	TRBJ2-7	CSGRQGGIYEQYF	TGCAGTGGTAGGCAGGGGGGAATCTACGAGCAGTACTTC
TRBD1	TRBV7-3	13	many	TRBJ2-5	CASSRGQVETQYF	TGTGCCAGCAGCCGTGGACAGGTCGAGACCCAGTACTTC
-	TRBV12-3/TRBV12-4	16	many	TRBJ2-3	CASKERGARRGDTQYF	TGTGCCAGCAAGGAAAGGGGGGCCCGCCGAGGAGATACGCAGTATTTT
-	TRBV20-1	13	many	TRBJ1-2	CSAVRDTNYGYTF	TGCAGTGCTGTTCGGGACACCAACTATGGCTACACCTTC
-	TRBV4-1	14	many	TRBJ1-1	CASSQDPRSTEAFF	TGCGCCAGCAGCCAAGATCCTCGGTCCACTGAAGCTTTCTTT
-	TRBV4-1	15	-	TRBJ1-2	CASSPQVIANYGYTF	TGCGCCAGCAGCCCCCAGGTGATTGCTAACTATGGCTACACCTTC
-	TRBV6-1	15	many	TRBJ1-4	CASSASGGVDEKLFF	TGTGCCAGCAGTGCCAGCGGGGGGGTGGATGAAAAACTGTTTTTT
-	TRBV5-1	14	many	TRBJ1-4	CASSSGGTNEKLFF	TGCGCCAGCAGCTCGGGGGGAACTAATGAAAAACTGTTTTTT
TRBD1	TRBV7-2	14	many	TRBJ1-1	CASSAQGANTEAFF	TGTGCCAGCAGCGCACAGGGGGCGAACACTGAAGCTTTCTTT
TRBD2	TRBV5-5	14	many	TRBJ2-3	CASPGGAGPDTQYF	TGTGCCAGTCCGGGGGGGGCGGGGCCAGATACGCAGTATTTT
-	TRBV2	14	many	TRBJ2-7	CATTPGASIYEQYF	TGTGCCACCACACCCGGAGCCTCCATCTACGAGCAGTACTTC
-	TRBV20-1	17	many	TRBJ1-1	CSARDFARGETNTEAFF	TGCAGTGCTAGAGATTTCGCGAGGGGGGAGACTAACACTGAAGCTTTCTTT
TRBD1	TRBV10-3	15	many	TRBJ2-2	CAIMKRDRPTGELFF	TGTGCCATCATGAAAAGGGACAGGCCGACCGGGGAGCTGTTTTTT
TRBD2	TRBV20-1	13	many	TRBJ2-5	CSAVGGGGETQYF	TGCAGTGCGGTGGGCGGGGGGGGAGAGACCCAGTACTTC
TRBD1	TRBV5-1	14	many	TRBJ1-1	CASSEPTGKGEAFF	TGCGCCAGCAGCGAGCCGACAGGGAAGGGTGAAGCTTTCTTT
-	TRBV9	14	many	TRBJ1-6	CASSVRDRNSPLHF	TGTGCCAGCAGCGTTCGGGACCGAAATTCACCCCTCCACTTT
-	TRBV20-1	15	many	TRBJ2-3	CSARDYGVSTDTQYF	TGCAGTGCTAGAGATTACGGTGTAAGCACAGATACGCAGTATTTT
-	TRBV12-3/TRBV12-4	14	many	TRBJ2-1	CASSLGGVYNEQFF	TGTGCCAGCAGTTTAGGAGGGGTTTACAATGAGCAGTTCTTC
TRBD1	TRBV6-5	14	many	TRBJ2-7	CASSYGRTGYEQYF	TGTGCCAGCAGTTACGGCCGGACAGGGTACGAGCAGTACTTC
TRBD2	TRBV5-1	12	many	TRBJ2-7	CASSGPGGEQYF	TGCGCCAGCAGCGGGCCGGGGGGCGAGCAGTACTTC
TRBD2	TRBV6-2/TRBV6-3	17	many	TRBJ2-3	CVSSPWTSGGAIDTQYF	TGTGTCAGCAGTCCATGGACTAGCGGGGGGGCTATAGATACGCAGTATTTT
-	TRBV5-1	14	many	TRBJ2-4	CASSLSFAKNIQYF	TGCGCCAGCAGCTTGAGTTTCGCCAAAAACATTCAGTACTTC
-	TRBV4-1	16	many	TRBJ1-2	CASSQKKGQNLYGYTF	TGCGCCAGCAGCCAAAAAAAAGGACAGAACCTCTATGGCTACACCTTC
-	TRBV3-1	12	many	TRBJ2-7	CASSRGYYEQYF	TGTGCCAGCAGTCGGGGTTACTACGAGCAGTACTTC
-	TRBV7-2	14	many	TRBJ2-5	CASSLSGGKETQYF	TGTGCCAGCAGCTTATCGGGGGGCAAAGAGACCCAGTACTTC
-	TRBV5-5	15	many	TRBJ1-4	CASRADSTTNEKLFF	TGTGCCAGCAGAGCCGACAGTACAACTAATGAAAAACTGTTTTTT
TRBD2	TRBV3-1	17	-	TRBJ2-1	CASSQDLWLADYNEQFF	TGTGCCAGCAGCCAAGATCTTTGGCTAGCGGATTACAATGAGCAGTTCTTC
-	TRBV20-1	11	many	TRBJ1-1	CSASTNTEAFF	TGCAGTGCTAGTACGAACACTGAAGCTTTCTTT
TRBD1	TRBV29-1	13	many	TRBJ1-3	CSVSGTGVNTIYF	TGCAGCGTTTCCGGGACAGGGGTGAACACCATATATTTT
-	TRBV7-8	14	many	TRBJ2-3	CASSLEQRTDTQYF	TGTGCCAGCAGCTTAGAACAGCGCACAGATACGCAGTATTTT
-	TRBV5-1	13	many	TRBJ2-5	CASSPRTQETQYF	TGCGCCAGCAGCCCCAGGACCCAAGAGACCCAGTACTTC
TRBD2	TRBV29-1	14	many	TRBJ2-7	CSVEGASGLYEQYF	TGCAGCGTTGAAGGGGCTAGCGGTCTGTACGAGCAGTACTTC
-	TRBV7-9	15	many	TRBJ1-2	CASSRKGDQNYGYTF	TGTGCCAGCAGCCGTAAGGGGGATCAAAACTATGGCTACACCTTC
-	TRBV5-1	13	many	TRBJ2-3	CASSSVPGDTQYF	TGCGCCAGCAGCTCAGTCCCCGGAGATACGCAGTATTTT
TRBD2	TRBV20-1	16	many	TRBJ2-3	CSARSLSSGGLDTQYF	TGCAGTGCTAGATCCCTCTCTAGCGGGGGGTTAGATACGCAGTATTTT
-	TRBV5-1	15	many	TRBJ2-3	CASSLEGTSTDTQYF	TGCGCCAGCAGCTTGGAGGGGACTAGCACAGATACGCAGTATTTT
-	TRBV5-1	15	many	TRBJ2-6	CASSYRRVGANVLTF	TGCGCCAGCAGCTACCGGCGCGTCGGGGCCAACGTCCTGACTTTC
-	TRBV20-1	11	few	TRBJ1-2	CSAPVGYGYTF	TGCAGTGCTCCGGTTGGTTATGGCTACACCTTC